Sequencing of this T cell receptor (beta chain) was carried out in a study of blood T cell repertoires in COVID-19. The authors' processing: The authors estimated nucleated cell counts from reference gene primer amplification. Some clones are missing from TCRdb's copy, which holds only in-frame ones; the method was immunoSEQ multiplex PCR. D and trimming come from the DNA, and the V and J calls and clone size come from that table. The sample has about 110,000 clones; under 90% are singletons. V was pared by 7 bases and J by 7 bases, with 16 bases between. The CDR3 contains 13 residues. Germline CDR1 MNHEY, CDR2 SVGAGI.

This TCR derives from a woman aged 45 to 65 with acute or convalescent COVID-19. The V gene is TRBV6-5, the J gene TRBJ1-1, with D uncertain. Sequences were obtained from peripheral blood. The CDR3 is CASTPGGRVEAFF. CDR3 nucleotides: TGTGCCAGCACCCCGGGAGGGAGAGTTGAAGCTTTCTTT.